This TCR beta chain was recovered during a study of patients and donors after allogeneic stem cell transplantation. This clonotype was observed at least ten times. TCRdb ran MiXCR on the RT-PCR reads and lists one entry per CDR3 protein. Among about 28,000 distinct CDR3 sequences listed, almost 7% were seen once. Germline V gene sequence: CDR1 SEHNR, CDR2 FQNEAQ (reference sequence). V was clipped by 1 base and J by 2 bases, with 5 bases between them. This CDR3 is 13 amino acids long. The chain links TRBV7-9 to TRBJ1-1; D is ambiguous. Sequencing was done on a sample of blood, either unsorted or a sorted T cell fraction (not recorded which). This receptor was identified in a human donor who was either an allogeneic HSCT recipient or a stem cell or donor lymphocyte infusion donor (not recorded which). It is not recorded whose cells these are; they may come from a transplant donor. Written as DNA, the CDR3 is TGTGCCAGCAGCTTAGAGCGCAACACTGAAGCTTTCTTT. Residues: CASSLERNTEAFF. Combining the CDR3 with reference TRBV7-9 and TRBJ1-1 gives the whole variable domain DTGVSQNPRHKITKRGQNVTFRCDPISEHNRLYWYRQTLGQGPEFLTYFQNEAQLEKSRLLSDRFSAERPKGSFSTLEIQRTEQGDSAMYLCASSLERNTEAFFGQGTRLTVV.